The sequence of this T cell receptor beta chain was determined in a study of blood T cells in healthy people across ages (dated by TCRdb to the mid-2010s). About the investigation overall: In model experiments, template switching captured about one uniquely barcoded TCR beta cDNA molecule for every two T cells. Four age groups were formed from the donors: young (average approximately 16 years), middle-aged (around 40), aged (around 62) and long-lived (roughly 81). Two additional independent replicas of 1 million unique cDNA reads from the same blood draw were analyzed for two donors (one aged 18 to 30 and one aged 80 or older). To avoid experimental bias, donors of different ages were spread randomly across the sequencing lanes. The study measured age-related changes in TCR beta repertoire diversity using deep sequencing normalized with unique cDNA molecular identifiers.

Findings and caveats that apply to the study as a whole: Since profiling was done on bulk unsorted PBMCs, naive and antigen-experienced compartments could not be conclusively compared. Compared with the aged group, the long-lived group had more naive CD4+ T cells, fewer expanded clones and increased TCR diversity, a pattern suggesting age selection. As age increased, observed TCR beta diversity per million T cells dropped in a roughly linear way, and a significant reduction was already evident by age 40. Estimates of total diversity based on one million sequenced T cells were considered lower bounds and underestimates. Because the CMV infection status of the donors was unknown, age-related changes in expanded clonotypes may potentially have been confounded. There was a strong correlation between observed TCR beta diversity and the percentage of naive T cells measured by flow cytometry.

With regard to this clonotype: No antigen is known for it. The sample holds no much larger clone one base away, and base qualities are not on file.

Taken from cysteine to phenylalanine, the CDR3 has 16 residues. Just the 48-base CDR3 DNA is kept, in frame starting at base 1. The trim is 4 bases for V and 6 bases for J, with a gap of 21 bases between the germline ends. CDR1 and CDR2 (SEHNR, FQNEAQ) derive from the germline V gene (reference sequence). To prepare the library, 5' RACE was applied. A second PCR of about 6 to 12 cycles was performed with a sample-barcoded 5' primer and a J-beta primer mix. Each TCR beta cDNA molecule received a unique molecular identifier from a template-switch 5' adaptor carrying 12 random nucleotides. Each sample yielded at least 2.5 million CDR3-containing paired-end reads. First-strand cDNA was synthesized from all RNA with the Mint cDNA synthesis kit, primed by a TRBC-specific oligonucleotide. Following uracil-DNA glycosylase treatment, all cDNA underwent a first 18-cycle PCR with the universal primers M1SS and BC2_uni_R. In the paper's pipeline: For normalization, 1 million high-quality reads were randomly selected from each sample, with every read carrying a distinct molecular identifier. Reads with shared molecular identifiers were discarded instead of being binned into consensus sequences. MiTCR, set to a Q25 quality threshold and the strictest error-elimination algorithm, was used for CDR3 identification, clonotype clustering and error correction. Lower-bound total TCR beta diversity was estimated with a nonparametric unseen species model using Euler transformation. TCRdb reanalyzed the raw reads on its own, using fastp at Q25 for trimming and MiXCR for clone calling, and kept in-frame beta chains. Records with the same CDR3 protein are collapsed into one entry carrying the most frequent genes and DNA. For this entry, the V and J calls and clone size follow TCRdb and not the study's own pipeline. The sample table lists 1.5 million to 2 million distinct CDR3 sequences, 30% to 40% of them with a count of one. 23% of the sample belongs to the ten largest clones.

The donors were roughly 39 Caucasian individuals from Russia, aged roughly 6 to 100 years, who were systemically healthy. Roughly 11 milliliters of peripheral blood were drawn from each donor into EDTA-treated Vacutainer tubes. PBMCs were isolated by Ficoll-Paque density-gradient centrifugation, with at least 6 million obtained per sample. Total RNA, at least 5 micrograms per sample, was extracted from PBMCs with Trizol reagent. The percentages of naive CD45RAhigh/CD27high T cells were determined by flow cytometry on a PBMC aliquot from every donor. The sequence derives from a human donor in good health. The chain couples TRBV7-9 to TRBJ1-2; too little of a D gene remains to name it. Sequenced material: blood. The base sequence is TGTGCCAGCAGCTCTAATAGGGCAGGTCCGTTCCATGGCTACACCTTC. Its translation reads: CASSSNRAGPFHGYTF. Full variable domain (CDR3 extended with the reference TRBV7-9 and TRBJ1-2 proteins): DTGVSQNPRHKITKRGQNVTFRCDPISEHNRLYWYRQTLGQGPEFLTYFQNEAQLEKSRLLSDRFSAERPKGSFSTLEIQRTEQGDSAMYLCASSSNRAGPFHGYTFGSGTRLTVV.